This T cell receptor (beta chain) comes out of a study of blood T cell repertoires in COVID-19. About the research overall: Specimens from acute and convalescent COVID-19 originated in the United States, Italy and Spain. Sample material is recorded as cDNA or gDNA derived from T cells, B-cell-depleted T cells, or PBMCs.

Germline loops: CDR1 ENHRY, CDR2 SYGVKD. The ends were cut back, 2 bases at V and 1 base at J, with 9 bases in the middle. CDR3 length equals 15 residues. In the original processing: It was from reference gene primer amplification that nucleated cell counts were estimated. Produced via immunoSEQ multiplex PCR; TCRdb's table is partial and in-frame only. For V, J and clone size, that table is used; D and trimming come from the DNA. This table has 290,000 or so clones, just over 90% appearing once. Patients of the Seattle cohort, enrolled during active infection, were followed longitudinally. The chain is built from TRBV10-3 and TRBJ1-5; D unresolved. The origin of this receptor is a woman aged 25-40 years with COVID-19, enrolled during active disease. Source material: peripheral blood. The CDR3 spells CAISEGAQSNQPQHF. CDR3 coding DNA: TGTGCCATCAGTGAGGGAGCGCAGAGCAATCAGCCCCAGCATTTT.